The 26 T cell receptor beta chains given below trace back to one sample, sequenced in a study of T cell repertoires in cytomegalovirus infection. TCRdb re-analysed the reads in MiXCR, keeping a single row per CDR3 protein. Of hundreds of thousands of distinct CDR3 sequences in the sample, approximately 10% were seen once. The sequencing sample was made of PBMCs. Receptors were obtained from a human donor in good health (CMV status not recorded). Some clones in this sample may be carry-over from other donors' samples.

The sample holds many counts of this clonotype. The chain is built from TRBV20-1 and TRBJ2-7; 8 bases agree with TRBD2. CDR3 size: 17 residues. After removal of 1 base from V and 2 bases from J, the junction contained 13 bases not matched to a gene. Germline V gene sequence: CDR1 DFQATT, CDR2 SNEGSKA (reference sequence). The CDR3 loop reads CSARVASGRPLPYEQYF. CDR3 coding DNA: TGCAGTGCTAGAGTAGCCAGCGGGAGACCCCTCCCCTACGAGCAGTACTTC.

This clonotype was seen a few times. The chain couples TRBV5-5 to TRBJ1-1, with D perhaps TRBD1 (5 bases). Germline values: CDR1 SGHKS, CDR2 YYEKEE (reference sequence). The V and J ends lost 0 bases and 11 bases respectively, with 14 bases between them. There are 13 residues in the CDR3. The CDR3 loop reads CASSLDGRGGAFF. DNA of the CDR3: TGTGCCAGCAGCTTGGATGGGCGCGGGGGGGCTTTCTTT.

This clonotype showed up many times. CDR3 bases: TGTGCCAGCAGGTTAGCGGGCACAGATACGCAGTATTTT. Protein product: CASRLAGTDTQYF. The chain joins TRBV7-3 to TRBJ2-3; D might be TRBD2 (6 bases). Trimming took off 6 bases at V and 1 base at J, with 8 bases between the two ends. The CDR3 has 13 amino acids. The germline V gene encodes CDR1 SGHTA and CDR2 FQGTGA.

This clonotype was observed many times. J is TRBJ2-1 and V is TRBV28; TRBD2 matches 10 bases. The CDR3 length is 15 residues. CDR1 and CDR2 (germline): MDHEN, SYDVKM. V trimming: 8 bases; J trimming: 2 bases; junction bases outside the gene matches: 6. CDR3 DNA sequence: TGTGCCAGCGGTATCACTAGCGGGACCTACAATGAGCAGTTCTTC. This encodes CASGITSGTYNEQFF.

This clonotype was picked up a small number of times. This chain connects TRBV4-1 to TRBJ1-6; 7 bases match TRBD1. V lost 3 bases, J lost 7 bases, and 6 bases stayed unmatched. Germline CDR1 reads MGHRA; CDR2 reads YSYEKL. The CDR3 is 15 residues long. CDR3 region: CASSHHRDSNSPLHF. DNA for the CDR3: TGCGCCAGCAGCCACCACCGGGACAGCAATTCACCCCTCCACTTT.

The chain is built from TRBV7-9 and TRBJ2-2; no reliable D call. Germline V gene data show CDR1 as SEHNR and CDR2 as FQNEAQ (reference sequence). This CDR3 has 12 amino acids. The V end lost 0 bases, the J end lost 8 bases, and 4 bases lay between the germline ends. This CDR3 is CASSLAPGELFF. In nucleotides, the CDR3 is TGTGCCAGCAGCTTAGCGCCTGGGGAGCTGTTTTTT. Using reference TRBV7-9 and TRBJ2-2 for the parts outside the CDR3, the full variable domain is DTGVSQNPRHKITKRGQNVTFRCDPISEHNRLYWYRQTLGQGPEFLTYFQNEAQLEKSRLLSDRFSAERPKGSFSTLEIQRTEQGDSAMYLCASSLAPGELFFGEGSRLTVL.

This clonotype came up many times. The J gene is TRBJ2-6, the V gene TRBV4-1; TRBD1 is a possible D gene (6 bases). The CDR3 runs 17 residues. V was trimmed by 4 bases and J by 0 bases, leaving 13 bases between them. The germline V gene has CDR1 MGHRA and CDR2 YSYEKL. In DNA form, the CDR3 reads TGCGCCAGCAGCCCGTCCGGGACATCCTCTGGGGCCAACGTCCTGACTTTC. Its protein is CASSPSGTSSGANVLTF.

The sample holds many counts of this clonotype. V and J are TRBV7-9 and TRBJ2-7; 7 bases are a match to TRBD2. Germline V gene lookup returns CDR1 SEHNR and CDR2 FQNEAQ (reference sequence). Losses at the gene ends were 5 bases for V and 4 bases for J; bases not matched to a gene: 8. The length of the CDR3 is 14 residues. CDR3 protein: CASSLNGGRYEQYF. The CDR3 nucleotides are TGTGCCAGCAGCCTCAACGGGGGGAGGTACGAGCAGTACTTC. The whole variable domain, filled in from reference TRBV7-9 and TRBJ2-7, reads DTGVSQNPRHKITKRGQNVTFRCDPISEHNRLYWYRQTLGQGPEFLTYFQNEAQLEKSRLLSDRFSAERPKGSFSTLEIQRTEQGDSAMYLCASSLNGGRYEQYFGPGTRLTVT.

The chain recombines TRBV12-5 with TRBJ2-5; possibly TRBD1 for D (6 bases). V gave up 5 bases and J gave up 2 bases, with 9 bases separating them. The CDR3 runs to 13 residues. Germline V gives CDR1 LGHNT, CDR2 FRNRAP. This CDR3 reads CASGIGQQETQYF. In DNA, the CDR3 is TGTGCTAGTGGTATCGGACAGCAAGAGACCCAGTACTTC. The entire variable domain, with the rest obtained from reference TRBV12-5 and TRBJ2-5, is as follows: DARVTQTPRHKVTEMGQEVTMRCQPILGHNTVFWYRQTMMQGLELLAYFRNRAPLDDSGMPKDRFSAEMPDATLATLKIQPSEPRDSAVYFCASGIGQQETQYFGPGTRLLVL.

This clonotype was detected a few times. CDR3 DNA sequence: TGCAGCGGCCTTAAGGCAGCCTTGAACACTGAAGCTTTCTTT. Its translation is CSGLKAALNTEAFF. This rearrangement joins TRBV20-1 to TRBJ1-1; no clear D. This CDR3 contains 14 residues. From germline, CDR1 is DFQATT and CDR2 SNEGSKA (reference sequence).

This clonotype has just one count. The chain joins TRBV6-1 to TRBJ1-1, with D maybe TRBD1 (6 bases). The CDR3 consists of 14 residues. In germline, CDR1 is MNHNS, CDR2 SASEGT. With 4 bases removed from V and 5 bases from J, the gap between germline ends came to 14 bases. The DNA for the CDR3 is TGTGCCAGCAGTGGACAGGCGGCGCGAACTGAAGCTTTCTTT. Amino acid sequence: CASSGQAARTEAFF.

This clonotype was found a few times. The chain couples TRBV5-1 to TRBJ1-4; no clear D. Trimming took 0 bases from V and 7 from J, leaving 10 bases between them. Germline V gene lookup returns CDR1 SGHRS and CDR2 YFSETQ. This CDR3 is built from 14 residues. The CDR3 bases are TGCGCCAGCAGCTTGGCCGGAGGAGGTGAAAAACTGTTTTTT. Translating gives CASSLAGGGEKLFF.

The V gene is TRBV30, the J gene TRBJ2-7; D not certain. The CDR3 sequence is 15 residues long. The ends were cut back, 0 bases at V and 2 bases at J, with 14 bases in the middle. From germline, CDR1 is GTSNPN and CDR2 SVGIG (reference sequence). CDR3 sequence (DNA): TGTGCCTGGAGTGTACAGTCATCAGTTCCCTACGAGCAGTACTTC. Its protein product is CAWSVQSSVPYEQYF.

The rearrangement links TRBV18 to TRBJ2-3; 14 bases are shared with TRBD2. CDR1 KGHSH and CDR2 LQKENI come from the germline V gene. With V trimmed by 2 bases and J by 6 bases, 7 bases remained unmatched. This CDR3 is built from 17 residues. CDR3 protein: CASSPLTGTSGGDTQYF. In nucleotides, the CDR3 is TGTGCCAGCTCACCATTAACCGGGACTAGCGGGGGTGATACGCAGTATTTT.

This clonotype was recorded at least ten times. V is TRBV10-3 and J is TRBJ2-7; D is unresolved. Trimming removed 0 bases at V and 7 bases at J, with 7 bases between. Germline V gives CDR1 ENHRY, CDR2 SYGVKD. The CDR3 length is 12 residues. The CDR3 reads CAISESSAEQYF. In DNA form, the CDR3 reads TGTGCCATCAGTGAGTCGAGTGCGGAGCAGTACTTC.

V gene TRBV12-3 or TRBV12-4 combines with J gene TRBJ2-5; either TRBD1 or TRBD2 may supply D (6 bases each). CDR3 length: 16 residues. Deletions cut 6 bases from V and 1 base from J, with 18 bases between. This chain's CDR3 is CASSHGGRLGQETQYF. CDR3 in DNA: TGTGCCAGCAGCCACGGGGGCAGACTGGGCCAAGAGACCCAGTACTTC.

This clonotype was observed many times. The chain is built from TRBV7-2 and TRBJ1-1, with a tentative D call TRBD1 (5 bases). Deletions cut 1 base from V and 1 base from J, with 10 bases between. The length of the CDR3 is 15 residues. Germline CDR1 and CDR2: SGHTA and FQGNSA. Here the CDR3 DNA reads TGTGCCAGCAGCTTAGTGCGGGGGAGGAACACTGAAGCTTTCTTT. Its translation: CASSLVRGRNTEAFF.

The chain is built from TRBV28 and TRBJ1-1, with D unresolved. The germline V gene has CDR1 MDHEN and CDR2 SYDVKM. V was clipped by 3 bases and J by 5 bases, with 16 bases between them. This CDR3 region has 15 residues. CDR3 bases: TGTGCCAGCAGTTTTCGGGGTGGAGGTAATACTGAAGCTTTCTTT. Amino acid sequence: CASSFRGGGNTEAFF.

The chain recombines TRBV6-2 or TRBV6-3 with TRBJ2-7; 11 bases map to TRBD2. Trimming cost V 7 bases and J 7 bases; bases outside gene matches: 9. Looked up from germline, CDR1 is MNHEY and CDR2 is SVGEGT. This CDR3 contains 14 residues. DNA for the CDR3: TGTGCCAGCATCCCCCGACTAGCGGGACAAGAGCAGTACTTC. It codes for CASIPRLAGQEQYF.

This clonotype was detected only a few times. V and J are TRBV28 and TRBJ2-1; D gene ambiguous. In germline, CDR1 is MDHEN, CDR2 SYDVKM. The CDR3 sequence is 14 residues long. V was pared by 3 bases and J by 8 bases, with 14 bases between. The CDR3 DNA reads as TGTGCCAGCAGTTTTAGGGTAGGGTTGGATGAGCAGTTCTTC. Translation: CASSFRVGLDEQFF.

This clonotype appeared many times. The genes are TRBV7-9 and TRBJ1-4; 11 nucleotides agree with TRBD1. Germline CDR1 and CDR2: SEHNR and FQNEAQ (reference sequence). This CDR3 has 15 residues. The trim removed 4 bases at V and 6 bases at J, leaving 4 bases unmatched. This CDR3 reads CASSSRDRGDEKLFF. The CDR3 DNA follows: TGTGCCAGCAGCTCCCGGGACAGGGGGGATGAAAAACTGTTTTTT.

This clonotype was detected only a few times. Here the CDR3 DNA reads TGTGCCAGCTCTCCCTCAGGGCTAGCGCGCTCCTACGAGCAGTACTTC. Residues: CASSPSGLARSYEQYF. The V call is TRBV18, the J call TRBJ2-7; D may be TRBD2 (6 bases). Trimming pared 6 bases from V and 0 bases from J, leaving 18 bases between. CDR1 is KGHSH and CDR2 is LQKENI in the germline V gene. The CDR3 sequence is 16 residues long.

This clonotype was counted ten times or more. V gene TRBV10-2 combines with J gene TRBJ2-3; D may be TRBD1 (6 bases). Germline assignment: CDR1 WSHSY and CDR2 SAAADI. V lost 4 bases to trimming and J lost 9 bases, with 14 bases between them. This CDR3 spans 13 amino acids. In nucleotides, the CDR3 is TGCGCCAGCAGTGCTAACAGGGAAGGCACGCAGTATTTT. Translation gives CASSANREGTQYF.

This clonotype was observed at least ten times. This rearrangement joins TRBV11-2 to TRBJ2-2; D may be TRBD1 (6 bases). The V gene's germline CDR1 is SGHAT and CDR2 FQNNGV. V lost 5 bases and J 3 bases, leaving 16 bases between the germline ends. The CDR3 is made up of 16 amino acids. The CDR3 loop is CASSPRSNRDTGELFF. Here the CDR3 DNA reads TGTGCCAGCAGCCCAAGGAGTAACAGGGACACCGGGGAGCTGTTTTTT. Full variable domain (missing parts from reference TRBV11-2 and TRBJ2-2): EAGVAQSPRYKIIEKRQSVAFWCNPISGHATLYWYQQILGQGPKLLIQFQNNGVVDDSQLPKDRFSAERLKGVDSTLKIQPAKLEDSAVYLCASSPRSNRDTGELFFGEGSRLTVL.

This clonotype was counted a few times. This chain connects TRBV19 to TRBJ1-1; tentatively, D is TRBD1 (5 bases). The germline V gene encodes CDR1 LNHDA and CDR2 SQIVND (reference sequence). V was pared by 7 bases and J by 1 base, with 13 bases between. The length of the CDR3 is 14 residues. The CDR3 loop reads CASKEGKENTEAFF. In DNA form, the CDR3 reads TGTGCCAGTAAAGAGGGGAAGGAGAACACTGAAGCTTTCTTT.

This clonotype was detected a few times. The chain couples TRBV9 to TRBJ2-3; 8 bases line up with TRBD1. The V gene's germline CDR1 is SGDLS and CDR2 YYNGEE. The V segment lost 4 bases and the J segment 4 bases; nucleotides outside the gene matches: 8. This CDR3 spans 15 amino acids. CDR3: CASSPRQGISDTQYF. The CDR3 DNA follows: TGTGCCAGCAGCCCACGACAGGGGATCTCAGATACGCAGTATTTT.